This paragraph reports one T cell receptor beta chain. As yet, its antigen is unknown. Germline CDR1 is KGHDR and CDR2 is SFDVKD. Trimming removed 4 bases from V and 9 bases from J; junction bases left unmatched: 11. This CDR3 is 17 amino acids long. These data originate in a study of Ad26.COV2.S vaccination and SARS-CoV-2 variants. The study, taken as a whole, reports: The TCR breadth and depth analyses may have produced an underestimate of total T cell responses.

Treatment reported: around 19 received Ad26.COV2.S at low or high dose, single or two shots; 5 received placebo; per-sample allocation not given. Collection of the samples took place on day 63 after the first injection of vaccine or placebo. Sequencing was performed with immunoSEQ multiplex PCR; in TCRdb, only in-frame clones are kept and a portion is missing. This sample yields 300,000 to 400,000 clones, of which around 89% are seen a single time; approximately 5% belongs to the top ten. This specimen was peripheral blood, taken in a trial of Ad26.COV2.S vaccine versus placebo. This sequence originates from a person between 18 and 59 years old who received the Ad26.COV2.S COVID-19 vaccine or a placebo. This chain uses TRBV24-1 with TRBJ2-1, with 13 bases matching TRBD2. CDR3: CATSDPWTSGGIREQFF. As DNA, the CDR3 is TGTGCCACCAGTGACCCGTGGACTAGCGGGGGCATCCGTGAGCAGTTCTTC.